This T cell receptor beta chain was sequenced for a study of blood T cells in healthy people across ages (dated by TCRdb to 2014 to 2015). For the wider study: In model experiments, roughly one uniquely barcoded TCR beta cDNA molecule per two T cells was captured by template switching. Age-related changes in TCR beta repertoire diversity were measured in the study by deep sequencing normalized with unique cDNA molecular identifiers. The donors were split into four age groups: young (average about 16 years), middle-aged (39), aged (over 55) and long-lived (about 74). To avoid experimental bias, donors of different ages were distributed randomly across sequencing lanes. The study analyzed two additional independent replicas of 1 million unique cDNA reads from the same blood draw for two donors, one aged 18 to 30 and one aged 80 or older. The study at large found these results: Compared with the aged group, the long-lived group had more naive CD4+ T cells, fewer expanded clones and increased TCR diversity, a pattern suggesting age selection. Because the CMV infection status of the donors was unknown, age-related changes in expanded clonotypes may potentially have been confounded. Estimates of total diversity from one million sequenced T cells were regarded as lower bounds and underestimates. As age increased, observed TCR beta diversity per million T cells dropped in a roughly linear way, and a significant reduction was already evident by age 40. Conclusive comparison of naive and antigen-experienced compartments was prevented by the profiling of bulk unsorted PBMCs. Observed TCR beta diversity correlated strongly with the percentage of naive T cells measured by flow cytometry.

The trim is 5 bases for V and 0 bases for J, with a gap of 12 bases between the germline ends. The CDR3 spans 15 residues, from the cysteine through the phenylalanine. Kept here is only the CDR3 DNA, which spans 45 bases and is read in frame from base 1. CDR1 and CDR2 (SGHRS, YFSETQ) derive from the germline V gene. The library was produced with 5' RACE. Sequencing took place on an Illumina HiSeq 2500. A second PCR of about 7 to 12 cycles was run with a J-beta primer mix and a sample-barcoded 5' primer. A unique molecular identifier was introduced onto each TCR beta cDNA molecule by a template-switch 5' adaptor carrying 12 random nucleotides. Each sample yielded at least 2.5 million CDR3-containing paired-end reads. First-strand cDNA synthesis was performed from all RNA using the Mint cDNA synthesis kit, with priming by a TRBC-specific oligonucleotide. All cDNA was treated with uracil-DNA glycosylase and then went through a first 18-cycle PCR with the universal primers M1SS and BC2_uni_R. The study's processing was this. For normalization, 1 million high-quality reads were randomly selected from each sample, with every read carrying a distinct molecular identifier. Instead of being binned into consensus sequences, reads that shared molecular identifiers were thrown out. MiTCR, run with a Q25 quality threshold and the strictest error-elimination algorithm, handled CDR3 identification, clonotype clustering and error correction. A nonparametric unseen species model with Euler transformation was used to estimate lower-bound total TCR beta diversity. The public reads were reanalyzed by TCRdb: fastp trimming at Q25, MiXCR alignment, in-frame beta chains only. Merged by CDR3 protein, the rows form single entries marked with the most common genes and DNA. The V and J calls were determined by TCRdb, not by the authors. This sample is represented by 800,000 or so distinct CDR3 sequences; 62% of them were singletons. The ten largest make up about 30% of the sample.

Donors were a few dozen systemically healthy Caucasian individuals from Russia aged roughly 6 to 95 years. Each donor gave 8 to 10 milliliters of peripheral blood, drawn into EDTA-treated Vacutainer tubes. Ficoll-Paque density-gradient centrifugation was used to isolate PBMCs, with at least 7 million obtained per sample. Trizol reagent was used to extract total RNA from the PBMCs, yielding at least 6 micrograms per sample. The percentages of naive CD45RAhigh/CD27high T cells were determined by flow cytometry on a PBMC aliquot from every donor. The table lists this clonotype with a few counts. There is no known antigen for this receptor. Qualities for individual bases were not recorded, and no much larger clone is one base off.

The TCR originated in a man aged 30 to 39 in good health. The sequenced sample consisted of blood. The chain is assembled from TRBV5-1 and TRBJ2-1, with no confidently assigned D gene. The DNA sequence is TGCGCCAGCAGTAGTAGGATCAACTCCTACAATGAGCAGTTCTTC. Its protein product is CASSSRINSYNEQFF.